The 16 T cell receptor beta chains presented below share a single source sample, sequenced in a study of shared clonotypes between healthy human individuals. Repertoires were generated with immunoSEQ multiplex PCR, while TCRdb's copy carries only in-frame clones and drops some. Of some 1 million clones in the sample, around 74% are singletons; the top ten hold 1.4%. The sequenced sample consisted of memory CD4+ T cells sorted from blood. Described subset: CD45RA-negative fraction. The receptors were sampled from a young man in good health.

The rearrangement joins TRBV5-6 to TRBJ2-2; D is ambiguous. Germline V gives CDR1 SGHDT, CDR2 YYEEEE. CDR3 length equals 16 residues. V gave up 1 base and J gave up 0 bases, with 10 bases separating them. CDR3 DNA: TGTGCCAGCAGCTTGTTTTCCGTCTCGAACACCGGGGAGCTGTTTTTT. Translated: CASSLFSVSNTGELFF.

This chain links TRBV18 with TRBJ2-3, with D maybe TRBD2 (6 bases). The germline V gene encodes CDR1 KGHSH and CDR2 LQKENI. The V end was cut by 3 bases, the J end by 0 bases, with 10 bases between. The CDR3 consists of 15 residues. Here the CDR3 DNA reads TGTGCCAGCTCACCGATAGCGGCCAGCACAGATACGCAGTATTTT. Protein sequence: CASSPIAASTDTQYF.

The chain links TRBV10-2 to TRBJ2-7; 9 bases agree with TRBD1. Trimming removed 6 bases from V and 3 bases from J; junction bases left unmatched: 6. This CDR3 spans 14 amino acids. Germline CDR1 WSHSY, CDR2 SAAADI. The CDR3 region has the DNA TGCGCCAGCAGAGCGGGACAGGGCATCTACGAGCAGTACTTC. Its translation is CASRAGQGIYEQYF.

The chain uses TRBV11-3 and TRBJ2-3; D gene ambiguous. Germline V CDR1 and CDR2: SGHNT, YENEEA. The CDR3 loop spans 13 amino acids. Between the trimmed V and J ends, which lost 1 base and 8 bases, there was a span of 10 bases. The CDR3 loop reads CASSLAGVGTQYF. CDR3 nucleotides: TGTGCCAGCAGCTTAGCGGGCGTGGGTACGCAGTATTTT.

The chain links TRBV5-1 to TRBJ1-5, with 7 bases lining up with TRBD1. CDR3 length: 15 amino acids. The germline gives CDR1 SGHRS, CDR2 YFSETQ. The trim removed 4 bases at V and 7 bases at J, leaving 11 bases unmatched. The DNA of the CDR3 is TGCGCCAGCAGCGTGTCTACAGGGGTGGGACAGCCCCAGCATTTT. As protein: CASSVSTGVGQPQHF.

V and J are TRBV19 and TRBJ2-5, with 10 bases fitting TRBD1. Germline-derived CDR1 and CDR2 are LNHDA and SQIVND (reference sequence). Trimming cost V 2 bases and J 5 bases; bases outside gene matches: 8. CDR3 length: 16 residues. CDR3 amino acids: CASSIRGTGVGETQYF. In DNA, the CDR3 is TGTGCCAGTAGTATAAGGGGGACAGGGGTCGGTGAGACCCAGTACTTC.

Points on this clone: This sequence is one base from a far larger clone and is likely a read error. The J gene is TRBJ1-1, the V gene TRBV11-3; D unclear. V lost 3 bases to trimming and J lost 0 bases, with 5 bases between them. The CDR3 totals 13 residues. Germline V lookup: CDR1 SGHNT, CDR2 YENEEA. This CDR3 is CASSLDLNTEAFF. The CDR3 nucleotides read TGTGCCAGCAGCTTGGATTTGAACACTGAAGCTTTCTTT.

J is TRBJ2-3 and V is TRBV13; no clear D gene. Germline assignment: CDR1 PRHDT and CDR2 FYEKMQ (reference sequence). CDR3 size: 12 residues. Trimming removed 5 bases at V and 5 bases at J, with 8 bases between. The CDR3 is CASSLRVDTQYF. The CDR3 nucleotides read TGTGCCAGCAGCCTAAGGGTAGATACGCAGTATTTT.

J is TRBJ1-1 and V is TRBV12-5; tentatively, D is TRBD1 (5 bases). This CDR3 has 12 amino acids. Trimming took 7 bases from V and 4 from J, leaving 10 bases between them. Germline CDR1 LGHNT, CDR2 FRNRAP. CDR3 in DNA: TGTGCTAGTGCCCAACAGGTCACTGAAGCTTTCTTT. Its protein is CASAQQVTEAFF.

The sample holds one count of this clone. This chain uses TRBV6-5 with TRBJ1-3, with unresolved D. Trimming stripped 7 bases from V and 0 bases from J, with 7 bases between. CDR3 size: 13 residues. CDR1 and CDR2 (germline): MNHEY, SVGAGI. The CDR3 region has the DNA TGTGCCAGCAATACAGCCTCTGGAAACACCATATATTTT. This sequence encodes CASNTASGNTIYF.

This clone was detected many times. The rearrangement joins TRBV7-2 to TRBJ2-3, with 7 bases matching TRBD2. V gave up 5 bases and J gave up 5 bases; unmatched junction bases: 10. Germline V lookup: CDR1 SGHTA, CDR2 FQGNSA. This CDR3 has 15 residues. DNA for the CDR3: TGTGCCAGCAGCCCCCGTAGCGGGTCCCTAGATACGCAGTATTTT. Amino acid sequence: CASSPRSGSLDTQYF. Complete variable domain (other parts from reference TRBV7-2 and TRBJ2-3): GAGVSQSPSNKVTEKGKDVELRCDPISGHTALYWYRQSLGQGLEFLIYFQGNSAPDKSGLPSDRFSAERTGGSVSTLTIQRTQQEDSAVYLCASSPRSGSLDTQYFGPGTRLTVL.

The rearrangement joins TRBV19 to TRBJ1-2, with D maybe TRBD1 (5 bases). The CDR3 sequence is 15 residues long. Germline CDR1 and CDR2: LNHDA and SQIVND (reference sequence). Trimming removed 5 bases at V and 4 bases at J, with 17 bases between. The CDR3 spells CASSPNPGGGYGYTF. The CDR3 DNA reads TGTGCCAGTAGTCCTAACCCCGGCGGGGGCTATGGCTACACCTTC.

V gene TRBV11-2 combines with J gene TRBJ2-6, with a tentative D call TRBD2 (6 bases). V shed 2 bases and J shed 2 bases, with 13 bases lying between them. CDR3 length equals 17 residues. In germline, CDR1 is SGHAT, CDR2 FQNNGV. In DNA form, the CDR3 reads TGTGCCAGCAGCTTACTTCGGGGGAGGACTGGGGCCAACGTCCTGACTTTC. Translating it yields CASSLLRGRTGANVLTF. Full variable domain (outside the CDR3, taken from reference TRBV11-2 and TRBJ2-6): EAGVAQSPRYKIIEKRQSVAFWCNPISGHATLYWYQQILGQGPKLLIQFQNNGVVDDSQLPKDRFSAERLKGVDSTLKIQPAKLEDSAVYLCASSLLRGRTGANVLTFGAGSRLTVL.

In the case of this clone: One base away lies a much larger clone, so this may be a sequencing read error. Other DNA sequences in the same sample also yield this CDR3. V usage is TRBV6-1 and J usage is TRBJ1-1; 7 bases line up with TRBD1. Germline lookup yields CDR1 MNHNS and CDR2 SASEGT. The CDR3 spans 14 residues. Trimming at V came to 10 bases and at J to 2 bases, leaving 10 bases not matched to a gene. The CDR3 sequence: CATTPGTANTEAFF. As DNA, the CDR3 is TGTGCCACCACGCCCGGGACAGCCAACACTGAAGCTTTCTTT.

J is TRBJ2-6 and V is TRBV2, with 8 bases matching TRBD1. V lost 7 bases to trimming and J lost 0 bases; unmatched junction nucleotides: 5. In germline, CDR1 is SNHLY, CDR2 FYNNEI. CDR3 length equals 16 residues. The CDR3 DNA is TGTGCCAGCACTATTGGACAGGGCTCTGGGGCCAACGTCCTGACTTTC. It codes for CASTIGQGSGANVLTF.

The chain couples TRBV29-1 to TRBJ2-1; 13 bases line up with TRBD2. The length of the CDR3 is 20 residues. V was clipped by 7 bases and J by 5 bases; unmatched bases: 23. The germline gives CDR1 SQVTM, CDR2 ANQGSEA. The CDR3 sequence is CSARSMGLAGSYTSNNEQFF. CDR3 sequence (DNA): TGCAGCGCCCGATCGATGGGACTAGCGGGGTCTTACACTAGCAACAATGAGCAGTTCTTC.